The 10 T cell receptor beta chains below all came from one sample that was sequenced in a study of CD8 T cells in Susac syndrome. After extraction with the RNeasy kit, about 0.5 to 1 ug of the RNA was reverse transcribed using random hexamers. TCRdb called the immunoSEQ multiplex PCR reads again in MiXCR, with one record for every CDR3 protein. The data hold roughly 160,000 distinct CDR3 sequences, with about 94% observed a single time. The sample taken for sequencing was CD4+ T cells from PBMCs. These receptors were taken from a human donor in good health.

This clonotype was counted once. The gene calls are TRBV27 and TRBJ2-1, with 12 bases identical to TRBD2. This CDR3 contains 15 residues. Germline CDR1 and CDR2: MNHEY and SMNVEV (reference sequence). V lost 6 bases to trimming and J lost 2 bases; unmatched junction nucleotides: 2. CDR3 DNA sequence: TGTGCCAGCAGACTAGCGGGGGGAACCTACAATGAGCAGTTCTTC. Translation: CASRLAGGTYNEQFF.

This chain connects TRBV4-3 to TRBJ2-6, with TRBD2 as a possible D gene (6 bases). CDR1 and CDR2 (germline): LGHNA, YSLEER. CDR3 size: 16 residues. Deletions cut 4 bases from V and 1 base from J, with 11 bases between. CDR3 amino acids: CASSPGGGSGANVLTF. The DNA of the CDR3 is TGCGCCAGCAGCCCCGGTGGGGGGTCTGGGGCCAACGTCCTGACTTTC.

Written as DNA, the CDR3 is TGTGCCTGGAGTGTACCCGGCAGGGCGCATTCACCCCTCCACTTT. Translating it yields CAWSVPGRAHSPLHF. The rearrangement joins TRBV30 to TRBJ1-6; D might be TRBD1 (5 bases). Trimming left V 0 bases short and J 8 bases short, with 14 bases between. The CDR3 contains 15 residues. Germline CDR1 is GTSNPN and CDR2 is SVGIG (reference sequence).

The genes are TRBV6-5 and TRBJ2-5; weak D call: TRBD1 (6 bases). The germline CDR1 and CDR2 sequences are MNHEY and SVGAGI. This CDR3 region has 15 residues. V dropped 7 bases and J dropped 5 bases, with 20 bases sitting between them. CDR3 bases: TGTGCCAGCACGAGCTTAAGGGGGTTGAGGGAGACCCAGTACTTC. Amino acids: CASTSLRGLRETQYF.

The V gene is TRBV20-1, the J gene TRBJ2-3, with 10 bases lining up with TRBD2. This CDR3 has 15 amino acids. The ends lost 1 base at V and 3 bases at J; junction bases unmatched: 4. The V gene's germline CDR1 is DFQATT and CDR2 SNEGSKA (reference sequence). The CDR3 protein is CSARVLSGGTDTQYF. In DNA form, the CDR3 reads TGCAGTGCTAGAGTTCTTAGCGGGGGGACAGATACGCAGTATTTT.

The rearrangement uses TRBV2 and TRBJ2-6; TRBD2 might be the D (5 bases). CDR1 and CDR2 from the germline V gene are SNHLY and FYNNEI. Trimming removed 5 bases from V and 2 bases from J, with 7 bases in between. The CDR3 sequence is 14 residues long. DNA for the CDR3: TGTGCCAGCAGTCCGGAGGCTGGGGCCAACGTCCTGACTTTC. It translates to CASSPEAGANVLTF.

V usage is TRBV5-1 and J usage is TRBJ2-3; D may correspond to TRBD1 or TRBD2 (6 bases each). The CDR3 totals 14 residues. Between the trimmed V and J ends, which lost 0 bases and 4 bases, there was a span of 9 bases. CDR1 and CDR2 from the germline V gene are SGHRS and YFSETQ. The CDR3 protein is CASSLVGGPDTQYF. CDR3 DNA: TGCGCCAGCAGCTTGGTGGGGGGCCCAGATACGCAGTATTTT.

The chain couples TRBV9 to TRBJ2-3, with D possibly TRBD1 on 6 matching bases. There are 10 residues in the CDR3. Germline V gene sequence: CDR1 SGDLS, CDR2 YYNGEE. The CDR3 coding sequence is TGTAAGGGGGATGGAGATACGCAGTATTTT. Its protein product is CKGDGDTQYF. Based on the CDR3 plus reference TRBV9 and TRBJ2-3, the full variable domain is DSGVTQTPKHLITATGQRVTLRCSPRSGDLSVYWYQQSLDQGLQFLIQYYNGEERAKGNILERFSAQQFPDLHSELNLSSLELGDSALYFCKGDGDTQYFGPGTRLTVL.

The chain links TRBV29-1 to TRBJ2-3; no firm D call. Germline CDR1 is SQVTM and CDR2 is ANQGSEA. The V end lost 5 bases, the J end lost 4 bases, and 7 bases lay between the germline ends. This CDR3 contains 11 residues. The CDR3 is CSVTNSDTQYF. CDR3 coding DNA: TGCAGCGTTACGAATTCAGATACGCAGTATTTT.

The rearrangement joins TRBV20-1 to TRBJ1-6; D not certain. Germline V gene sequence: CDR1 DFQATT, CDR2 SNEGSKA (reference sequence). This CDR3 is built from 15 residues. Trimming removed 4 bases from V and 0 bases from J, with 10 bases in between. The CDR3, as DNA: TGCAGTGCTACCGCACAGAGCTCCTATAATTCACCCCTCCACTTT. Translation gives CSATAQSSYNSPLHF.